The clone carrying this T cell receptor (beta chain) was picked up a small number of times. The antigen remains unidentified. This may come from a read error, since a much larger clone is one base off. These data come from a study of metastatic and nonmetastatic thyroid tumors. In the study overall: Samples came from malignant and benign thyroid patients, and repertoires were compared across blood and tumor or nodule tissue.

As handled by the study authors: For papillary thyroid cancer, a distant-metastasis classifier was constructed from CDR3 differences observed across clinicopathological groups. TCRdb reprocessed the PCR reads via MiXCR. In this record, the V and J calls reflect TCRdb's handling and not the investigators' own analysis. The sample lists some 23,000 clones; over 20% were seen once. Study results and caveats: Compared with benign nodules, malignant thyroid tumors were reported to have significantly higher TCR beta diversity in both blood and tumor.

The entire patient cohort was treatment-naive prior to thyroid surgery. Germline assignment: CDR1 SGHDN and CDR2 FVKESK. This CDR3 spans 15 amino acids. The V end lost 1 base, the J end lost 0 bases, and 7 bases lay between the germline ends. Sequencing input: blood. The receptor was isolated from a female donor with papillary thyroid cancer or a benign thyroid nodule (not recorded which). Some clones in this sample may be carry-over from other donors' samples. The chain uses TRBV14 and TRBJ1-3; D unresolved. The CDR3 loop reads CASSQGMVSGNTIYF. For the CDR3, the DNA is TGTGCCAGCAGCCAAGGCATGGTCTCTGGAAACACCATATATTTT.